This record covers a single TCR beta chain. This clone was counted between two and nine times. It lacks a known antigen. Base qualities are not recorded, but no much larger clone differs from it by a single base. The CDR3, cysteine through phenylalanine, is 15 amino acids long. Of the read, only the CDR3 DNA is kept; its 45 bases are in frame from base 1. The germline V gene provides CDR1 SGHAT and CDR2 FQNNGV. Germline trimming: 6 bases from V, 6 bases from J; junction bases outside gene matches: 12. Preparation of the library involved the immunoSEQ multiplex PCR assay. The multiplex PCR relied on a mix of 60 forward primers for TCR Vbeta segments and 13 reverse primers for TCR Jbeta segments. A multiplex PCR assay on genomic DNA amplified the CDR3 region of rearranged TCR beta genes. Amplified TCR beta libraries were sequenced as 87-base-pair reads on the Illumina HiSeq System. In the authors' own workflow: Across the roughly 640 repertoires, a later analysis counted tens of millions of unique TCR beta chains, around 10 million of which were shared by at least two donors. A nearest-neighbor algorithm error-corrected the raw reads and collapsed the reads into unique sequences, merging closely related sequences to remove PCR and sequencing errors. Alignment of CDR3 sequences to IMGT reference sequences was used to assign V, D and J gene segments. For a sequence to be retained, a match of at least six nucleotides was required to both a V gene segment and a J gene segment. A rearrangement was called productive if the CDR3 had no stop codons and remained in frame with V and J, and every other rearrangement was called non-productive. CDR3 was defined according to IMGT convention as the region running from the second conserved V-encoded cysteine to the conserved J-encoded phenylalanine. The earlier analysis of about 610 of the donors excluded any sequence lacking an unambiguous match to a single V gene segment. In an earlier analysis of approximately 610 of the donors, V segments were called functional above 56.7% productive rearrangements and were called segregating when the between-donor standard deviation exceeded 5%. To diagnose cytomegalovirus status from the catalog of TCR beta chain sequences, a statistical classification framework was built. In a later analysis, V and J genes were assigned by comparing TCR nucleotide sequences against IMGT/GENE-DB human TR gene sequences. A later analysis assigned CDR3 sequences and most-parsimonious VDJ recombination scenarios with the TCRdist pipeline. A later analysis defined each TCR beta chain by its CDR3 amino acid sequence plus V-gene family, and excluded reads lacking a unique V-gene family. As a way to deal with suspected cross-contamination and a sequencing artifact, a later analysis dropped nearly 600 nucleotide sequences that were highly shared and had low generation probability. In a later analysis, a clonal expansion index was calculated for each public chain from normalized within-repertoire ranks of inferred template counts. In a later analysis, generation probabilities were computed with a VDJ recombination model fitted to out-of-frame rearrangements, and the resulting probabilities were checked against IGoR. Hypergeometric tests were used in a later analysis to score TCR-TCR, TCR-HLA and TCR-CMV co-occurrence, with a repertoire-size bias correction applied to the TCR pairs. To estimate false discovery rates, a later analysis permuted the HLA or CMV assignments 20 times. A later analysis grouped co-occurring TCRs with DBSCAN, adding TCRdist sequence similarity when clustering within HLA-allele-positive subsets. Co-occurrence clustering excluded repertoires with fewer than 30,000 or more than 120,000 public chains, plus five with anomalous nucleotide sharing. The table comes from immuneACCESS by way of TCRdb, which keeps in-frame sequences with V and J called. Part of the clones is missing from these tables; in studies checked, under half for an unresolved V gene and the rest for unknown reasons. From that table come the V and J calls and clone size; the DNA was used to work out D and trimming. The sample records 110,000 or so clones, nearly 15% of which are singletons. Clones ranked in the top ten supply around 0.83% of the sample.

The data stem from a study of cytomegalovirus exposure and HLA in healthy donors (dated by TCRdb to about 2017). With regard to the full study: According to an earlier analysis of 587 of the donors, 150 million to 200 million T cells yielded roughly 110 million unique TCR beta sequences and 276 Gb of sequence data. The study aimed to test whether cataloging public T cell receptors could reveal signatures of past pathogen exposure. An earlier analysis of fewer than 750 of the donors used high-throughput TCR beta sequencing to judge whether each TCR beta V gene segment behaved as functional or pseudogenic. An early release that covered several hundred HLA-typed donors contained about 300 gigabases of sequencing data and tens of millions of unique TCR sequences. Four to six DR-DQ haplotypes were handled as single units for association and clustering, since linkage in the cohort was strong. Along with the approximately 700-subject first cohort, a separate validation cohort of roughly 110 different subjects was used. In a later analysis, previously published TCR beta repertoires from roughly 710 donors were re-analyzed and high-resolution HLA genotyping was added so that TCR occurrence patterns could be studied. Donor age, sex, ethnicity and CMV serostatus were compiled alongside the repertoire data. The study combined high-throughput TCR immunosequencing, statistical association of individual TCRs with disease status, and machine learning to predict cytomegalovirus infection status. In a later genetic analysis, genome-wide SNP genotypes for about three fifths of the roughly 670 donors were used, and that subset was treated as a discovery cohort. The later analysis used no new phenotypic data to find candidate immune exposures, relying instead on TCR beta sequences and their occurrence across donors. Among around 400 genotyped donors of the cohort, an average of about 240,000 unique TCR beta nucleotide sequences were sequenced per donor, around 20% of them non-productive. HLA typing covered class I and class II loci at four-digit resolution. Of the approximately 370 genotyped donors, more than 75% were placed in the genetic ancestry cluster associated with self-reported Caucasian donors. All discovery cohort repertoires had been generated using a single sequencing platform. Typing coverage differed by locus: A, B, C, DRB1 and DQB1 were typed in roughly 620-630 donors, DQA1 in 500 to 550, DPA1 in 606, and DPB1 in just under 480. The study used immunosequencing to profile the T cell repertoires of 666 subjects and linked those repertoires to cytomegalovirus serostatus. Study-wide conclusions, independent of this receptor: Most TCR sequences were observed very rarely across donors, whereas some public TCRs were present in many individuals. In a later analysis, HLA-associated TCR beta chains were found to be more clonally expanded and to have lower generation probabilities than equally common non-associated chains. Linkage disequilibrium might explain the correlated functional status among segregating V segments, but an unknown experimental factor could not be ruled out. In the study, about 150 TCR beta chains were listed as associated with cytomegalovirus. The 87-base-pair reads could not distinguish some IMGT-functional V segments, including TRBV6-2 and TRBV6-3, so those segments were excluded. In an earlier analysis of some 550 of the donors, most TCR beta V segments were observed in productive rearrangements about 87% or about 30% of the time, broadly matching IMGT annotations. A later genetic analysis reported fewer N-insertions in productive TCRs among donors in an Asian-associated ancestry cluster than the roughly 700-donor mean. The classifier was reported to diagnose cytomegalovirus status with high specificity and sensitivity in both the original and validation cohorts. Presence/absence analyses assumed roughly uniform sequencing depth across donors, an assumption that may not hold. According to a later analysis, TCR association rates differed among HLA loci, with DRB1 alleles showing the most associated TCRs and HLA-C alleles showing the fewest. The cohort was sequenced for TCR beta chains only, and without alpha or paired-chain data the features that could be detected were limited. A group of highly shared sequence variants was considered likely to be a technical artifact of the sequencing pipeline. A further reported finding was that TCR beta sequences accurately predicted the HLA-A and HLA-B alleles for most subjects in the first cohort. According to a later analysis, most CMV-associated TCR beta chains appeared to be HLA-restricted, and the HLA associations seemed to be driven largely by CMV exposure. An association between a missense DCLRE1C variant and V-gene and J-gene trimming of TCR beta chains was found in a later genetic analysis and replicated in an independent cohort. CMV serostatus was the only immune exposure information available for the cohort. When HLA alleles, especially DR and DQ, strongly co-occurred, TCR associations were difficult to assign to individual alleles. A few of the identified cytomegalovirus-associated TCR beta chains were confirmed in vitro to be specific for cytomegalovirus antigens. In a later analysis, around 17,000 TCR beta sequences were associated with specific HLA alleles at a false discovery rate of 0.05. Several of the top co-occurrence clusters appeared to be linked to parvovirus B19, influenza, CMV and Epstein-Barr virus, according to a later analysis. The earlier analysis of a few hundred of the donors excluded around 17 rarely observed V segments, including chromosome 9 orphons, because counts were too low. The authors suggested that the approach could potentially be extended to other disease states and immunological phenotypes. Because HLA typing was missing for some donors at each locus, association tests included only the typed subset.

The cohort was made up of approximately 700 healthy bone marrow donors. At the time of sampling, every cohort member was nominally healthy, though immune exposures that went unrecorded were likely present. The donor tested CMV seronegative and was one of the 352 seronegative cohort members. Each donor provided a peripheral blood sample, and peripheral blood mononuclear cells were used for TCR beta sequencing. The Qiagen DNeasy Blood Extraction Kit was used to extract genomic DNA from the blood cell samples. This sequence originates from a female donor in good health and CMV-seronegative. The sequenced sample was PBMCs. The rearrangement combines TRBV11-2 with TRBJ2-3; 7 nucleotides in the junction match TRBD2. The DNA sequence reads TGTGCCAGCAGGAGGTGGGAGGGCCTTACTGATACGCAGTATTTT. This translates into CASRRWEGLTDTQYF.